The 14 T cell receptor beta chains in this list originate from one sample, sequenced in a study of identical twins. MiXCR was run by TCRdb on the 5' RACE reads, yielding one entry per CDR3 protein. The sample carries approximately 530,000 distinct CDR3 sequences, about 22% recorded once. The same specimen was also included in a second study, on yellow fever vaccine responses in identical twins.

The sample comprised CD4+ T cells sorted from blood. The receptors were sampled from a woman in her late teens or twenties in good health.

This clonotype was recorded a few times. This rearrangement joins TRBV4-2 to TRBJ2-3; D unclear. CDR3 length: 14 residues. V dropped 0 bases and J dropped 5 bases, with 9 bases sitting between them. Germline CDR1 LGHNA, CDR2 YNFKEQ. The CDR3, as DNA: TGTGCCAGCAGCCAAGAGGATAGTATAGATACGCAGTATTTT. Its protein is CASSQEDSIDTQYF.

This clonotype came up a few times. The chain uses TRBV5-1 and TRBJ2-6; 7 nucleotides agree with TRBD1. The CDR3 runs 16 residues. V dropped 3 bases and J dropped 2; count of bases not matched to a gene: 5. The germline V gene encodes CDR1 SGHRS and CDR2 YFSETQ. CDR3 DNA: TGCGCCAGCAGCTCGAGTGACAGGGCTGGGGCCAACGTCCTGACTTTC. Protein: CASSSSDRAGANVLTF.

The chain couples TRBV5-8 to TRBJ2-3; 8 bases map to TRBD2. CDR1 and CDR2 (germline): SGHTS, YDEGEE. The CDR3 sequence is 15 residues long. V shed 5 bases and J 2 bases; nucleotides not matched to a gene: 7. CDR3 sequence (DNA): TGTGCCAGCAGTCCTTTTAGCGGGAACACAGATACGCAGTATTTT. The encoded protein is CASSPFSGNTDTQYF.

This sequence joins TRBV28 and TRBJ2-1; TRBD1 or TRBD2 may be the D gene (5 bases each). CDR3 length equals 14 residues. V lost 4 bases to trimming and J lost 5 bases, with 12 bases between them. Per germline, CDR1 MDHEN and CDR2 SYDVKM. The CDR3 nucleotides are TGTGCCAGCAGTTCACCGGGACCCCACAATGAGCAGTTCTTC. Translation gives CASSSPGPHNEQFF.

This clonotype occurred a few times. The chain has TRBV5-1 and TRBJ1-1; D gene uncertain. Germline assignment: CDR1 SGHRS and CDR2 YFSETQ. Trimming took 4 bases from V and 0 from J, leaving 10 bases between them. CDR3 size: 14 residues. CDR3 amino acids: CASSLDVVNTEAFF. CDR3 nucleotide sequence: TGCGCCAGCAGCCTCGACGTAGTGAACACTGAAGCTTTCTTT. Supplemented by reference TRBV5-1 and TRBJ1-1, the full variable domain reads KAGVTQTPRYLIKTRGQQVTLSCSPISGHRSVSWYQQTPGQGLQFLFEYFSETQRNKGNFPGRFSGRQFSNSRSEMNVSTLELGDSALYLCASSLDVVNTEAFFGQGTRLTVV.

This clonotype was seen repeatedly, ten times or more. The genes are TRBV5-1 and TRBJ1-1, with 7 bases identical to TRBD1. Trimming took 7 bases from V and 6 from J; bases not matched to a gene: 12. The CDR3 extends over 14 amino acids. The V gene's germline CDR1 is SGHRS and CDR2 YFSETQ. Written as DNA, the CDR3 is TGCGCCAGCGGTACAGGGGAGGACGGGGCTGAAGCTTTCTTT. Its protein product is CASGTGEDGAEAFF.

This clonotype was detected only a few times. CDR3 sequence (DNA): TGTGCCAGCAGTGTCTCCGGGGTTTCTAATGAAAAACTGTTTTTT. Its protein product is CASSVSGVSNEKLFF. The chain has TRBV3-1 and TRBJ1-4; D is unresolved. The ends were cut back, 6 bases at V and 3 bases at J, with 14 bases in the middle. Germline values: CDR1 LGHDT, CDR2 YNNKEL (reference sequence). This CDR3 has 15 residues.

The chain is built from TRBV6-6 and TRBJ1-1; D gene unclear. The V gene's germline CDR1 is MNHNY and CDR2 SVGAGI (reference sequence). Trimming pared 5 bases from V and 5 bases from J, leaving 9 bases between. This CDR3 has 12 residues. The CDR3 DNA sequence: TGTGCCAGCAGTGTTGGAGTTACTGAAGCTTTCTTT. Encoded protein: CASSVGVTEAFF.

V and J are TRBV7-2 and TRBJ1-4, with TRBD1 matching over 8 bases. There are 15 residues in the CDR3. J lost 6 bases, V lost 4 bases, and 7 bases had no gene match. Germline CDR1 is SGHTA and CDR2 is FQGNSA. CDR3 amino acids: CASSYDRGGDEKLFF. CDR3 sequence (DNA): TGTGCCAGCAGCTACGACAGGGGAGGGGATGAAAAACTGTTTTTT.

This clonotype was found a few times. The chain uses TRBV7-9 and TRBJ2-7, with TRBD1 matching over 8 bases. This CDR3 has 13 amino acids. Germline V gene sequence: CDR1 SEHNR, CDR2 FQNEAQ (reference sequence). With 6 bases clipped from V and 6 bases from J, the junction kept 7 bases outside the gene matches. CDR3 sequence reads: CASSLKTGGEQYV. CDR3 sequence (DNA): TGTGCCAGCAGTTTAAAAACAGGGGGCGAGCAGTACGTC.

This CDR3 is CASSKDGLSSYNEQFF. As DNA, the CDR3 is TGTGCCAGCAGCAAAGACGGACTTTCCTCCTACAATGAGCAGTTCTTC. The J gene is TRBJ2-1, the V gene TRBV11-3, with D possibly matching TRBD2 (5 bases). Germline CDR1 SGHNT, CDR2 YENEEA. Trimming cost V 5 bases and J 0 bases, with 14 bases left between them. CDR3 length: 16 residues. Filled out from reference TRBV11-3 and TRBJ2-1, the complete variable domain reads EAGVVQSPRYKIIEKKQPVAFWCNPISGHNTLYWYLQNLGQGPELLIRYENEEAVDDSQLPKDRFSAERLKGVDSTLKIQPAELGDSAVYLCASSKDGLSSYNEQFFGPGTRLTVL.

The chain joins TRBV6-2 or TRBV6-3 to TRBJ2-7, with 7 bases matching TRBD1. The CDR3 is 14 residues long. Trimming removed 6 bases from V and 3 bases from J; junction bases left unmatched: 8. The germline V gene encodes CDR1 MNHEY and CDR2 SVGEGT. The CDR3 reads CASRPPGTVYEQYF. The CDR3, as DNA: TGTGCCAGCAGGCCGCCCGGGACAGTCTACGAGCAGTACTTC.

The chain carries TRBV7-3 and TRBJ2-1, with a weak D call TRBD1 (6 bases). The CDR3 length is 16 residues. CDR1 SGHTA and CDR2 FQGTGA come from the germline V gene. The germline V and J ends were trimmed by 5 bases and 4 bases, with 18 bases remaining between them. CDR3 sequence: CASSEGGTKGYNEQFF. In DNA form, the CDR3 reads TGTGCCAGCAGCGAGGGTGGGACAAAGGGTTACAATGAGCAGTTCTTC.

This clonotype came up a few times. V and J are TRBV5-1 and TRBJ1-1, with D possibly being TRBD1 (5 bases). The ends were cut back, 3 bases at V and 5 bases at J, with 11 bases in the middle. The CDR3 is 13 residues long. Germline CDR1 reads SGHRS; CDR2 reads YFSETQ. The DNA for the CDR3 is TGCGCCAGCAGCTCCTCGGGGGGTACTGAAGCTTTCTTT. Translation: CASSSSGGTEAFF.